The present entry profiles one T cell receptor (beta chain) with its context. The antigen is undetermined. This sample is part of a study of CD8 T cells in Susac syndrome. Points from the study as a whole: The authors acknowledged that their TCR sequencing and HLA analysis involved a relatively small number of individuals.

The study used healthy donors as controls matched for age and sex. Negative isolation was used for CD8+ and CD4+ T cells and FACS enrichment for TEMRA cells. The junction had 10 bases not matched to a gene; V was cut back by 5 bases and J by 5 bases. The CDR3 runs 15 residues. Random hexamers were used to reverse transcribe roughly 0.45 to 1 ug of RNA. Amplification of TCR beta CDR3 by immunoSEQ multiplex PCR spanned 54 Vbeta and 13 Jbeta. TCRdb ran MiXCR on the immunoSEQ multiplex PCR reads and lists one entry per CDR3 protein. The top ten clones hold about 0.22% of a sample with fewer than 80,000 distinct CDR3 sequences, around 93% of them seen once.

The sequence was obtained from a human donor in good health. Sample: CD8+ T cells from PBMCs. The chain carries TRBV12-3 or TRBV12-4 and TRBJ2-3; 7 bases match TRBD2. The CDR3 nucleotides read TGTGCCAGCAGTAATAGCGGGTGGGCAGAAGATACGCAGTATTTT. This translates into CASSNSGWAEDTQYF.